This T cell receptor (beta chain) comes out of a study of T cell responses to AZD1222 COVID-19 vaccine. The wider study: Second-dose intervals near 4 or 12 weeks were combined.

Study conclusions and caveats: Baseline serostatus was positive in only five to seven AZD1222 recipients. Spike-specific TCR depth and breadth grew after two AZD1222 doses. Regions 160-218 and 743-854 dominated among vaccine-associated CD4 TCRs spanning spike.

This table comes from immunoSEQ multiplex PCR, and its TCRdb copy is limited to in-frame clones, with some not included. The repertoire holds about 180,000 clones, with approximately 94% as singletons. Trimming pared 5 bases from V and 11 bases from J, leaving 12 bases between. This CDR3 contains 12 residues. Germline V CDR1 and CDR2: LNHDA, SQIVND (reference sequence). Remarks on this clone: The antigen is undetermined.

The sequence derives from an adult in good health. The chain employs TRBV19 and TRBJ1-4; D gene unclear. Specimen: peripheral blood, collected on day 0 of AZD1222 vaccination. The CDR3 coding sequence is TGTGCCAGTAGTGTTGTGCCGGGGAAACTGTTTTTT. Translating it yields CASSVVPGKLFF.